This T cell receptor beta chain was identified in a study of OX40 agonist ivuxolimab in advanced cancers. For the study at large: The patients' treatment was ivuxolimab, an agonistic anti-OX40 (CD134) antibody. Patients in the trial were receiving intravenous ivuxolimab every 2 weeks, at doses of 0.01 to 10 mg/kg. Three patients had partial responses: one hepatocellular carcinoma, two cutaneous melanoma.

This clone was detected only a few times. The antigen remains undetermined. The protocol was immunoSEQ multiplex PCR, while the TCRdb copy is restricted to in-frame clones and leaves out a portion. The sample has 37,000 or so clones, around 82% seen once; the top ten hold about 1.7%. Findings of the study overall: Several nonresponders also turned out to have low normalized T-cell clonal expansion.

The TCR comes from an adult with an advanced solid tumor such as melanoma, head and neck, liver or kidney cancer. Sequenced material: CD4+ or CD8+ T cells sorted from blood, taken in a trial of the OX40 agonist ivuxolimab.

CDR3 loop: CASSSPGRGNYGYTF. DNA for the CDR3: TGTGCCAGCAGCTCTCCGGGACGGGGCAACTATGGCTACACCTTC. The chain joins TRBV7-8 to TRBJ1-2, with a tentative D call TRBD1 (5 bases). CDR3 size: 15 residues. V was trimmed by 4 bases and J by 2 bases, leaving 14 bases between them. Germline lookup yields CDR1 SGHVS and CDR2 FQNEAQ.